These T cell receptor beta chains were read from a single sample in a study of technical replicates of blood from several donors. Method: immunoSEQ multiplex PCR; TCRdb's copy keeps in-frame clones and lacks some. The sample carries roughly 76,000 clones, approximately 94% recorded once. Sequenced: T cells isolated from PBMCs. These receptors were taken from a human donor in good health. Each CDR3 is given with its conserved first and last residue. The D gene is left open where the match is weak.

TGTGCCAGCAGACGAAAAGGGGGGGGGCTCTCCTACGAGCAGTACTTC	CASRRKGGGLSYEQYF	NA	TRBV2	TRBJ2-7
TGTGCCAGCAGCAGGGACAGGGGCCTATATGGCTACACCTTC	CASSRDRGLYGYTF	TRBD1	TRBV19	TRBJ1-2
TGTGCCTGGACCCCTACAGTGGGTTGGGACACTGAAGCTTTCTTT	CAWTPTVGWDTEAFF	NA	TRBV30	TRBJ1-1
TGTGCCAGCAGCGACTCGCTACAGGGAGGCTACACCTTC	CASSDSLQGGYTF	NA	TRBV7-8	TRBJ1-2
TGTGCCAGCAGCTCCCGGGGCGGGAGCACTGAAGCTTTCTTT	CASSSRGGSTEAFF	NA	TRBV7-8	TRBJ1-1
TGTGCCAGCAGTCGTACAGAGACCGACACTGAAGCTTTCTTT	CASSRTETDTEAFF	NA	TRBV6-1	TRBJ1-1
TGTGCCAGCAGCGATAGCGGAAACACCGGGGAGCTGTTTTTT	CASSDSGNTGELFF	NA	TRBV7-3	TRBJ2-2
TGTGCCAGCAGACTCCCGAACACTGAAGCTTTCTTT	CASRLPNTEAFF	NA	TRBV6-6	TRBJ1-1
TGTGCCTGGAAGCGGGGGGCAAGCGAAGCTTTCTTT	CAWKRGASEAFF	NA	TRBV30	TRBJ1-1
TGTGCCTGGAGTGTATTCAATGGCTACACCTTC	CAWSVFNGYTF	NA	TRBV30	TRBJ1-2
TGTGCCGCCAAAAACCGGGACTCCACAGATACGCAGTATTTT	CAAKNRDSTDTQYF	NA	TRBV10-3	TRBJ2-3
TGTGCCAGCACTGTGCTAGCGGAGGACACCGGGGAGCTGTTTTTT	CASTVLAEDTGELFF	TRBD2	TRBV28	TRBJ2-2
TGTGCCAGCAGTTCCAGCTCTGAGGTTATCTGCTCTGGAAACACCATATATTTT	CASSSSSEVICSGNTIYF	NA	TRBV21-1	TRBJ1-3